Following are 6 T cell receptor beta chains from one sample sequenced in a study of OX40 agonist ivuxolimab in advanced cancers. Only in-frame clones appear in the TCRdb table, and some are missing; sequencing was by immunoSEQ multiplex PCR. The sample records roughly 60,000 clones, 84% being singletons. The specimen comprised CD4+ or CD8+ T cells sorted from blood, sampled in a trial of the OX40 agonist ivuxolimab. These receptors all stem from an adult with an advanced solid tumor such as melanoma, head and neck, liver or kidney cancer.

The chain combines TRBV6-1 with TRBJ2-1; TRBD2 matches 11 bases. The CDR3 extends over 14 amino acids. V was pared by 8 bases and J by 5 bases, with 5 bases of the junction left unmatched. Germline assignment: CDR1 MNHNS and CDR2 SASEGT. CDR3 residues: CASLTSGTNNEQFF. DNA of the CDR3: TGTGCCAGCTTGACTAGCGGGACCAACAATGAGCAGTTCTTC.

The chain joins TRBV28 to TRBJ1-2; D ambiguous. The CDR3 sequence is 15 residues long. Per germline, CDR1 MDHEN and CDR2 SYDVKM. V lost 3 bases, J lost 3 bases, and 14 bases lay in between. CDR3 protein: CASSLRTGMDYGYTF. The CDR3 DNA reads as TGTGCCAGCAGTTTGCGTACTGGGATGGACTATGGCTACACCTTC.

The genes are TRBV5-6 and TRBJ2-3; D possibly corresponds to TRBD1 (6 bases). The CDR3 has 13 residues. Germline values: CDR1 SGHDT, CDR2 YYEEEE. V was pared by 0 bases and J by 6 bases, with 8 bases between. CDR3: CASSLEDRDTQYF. CDR3 nucleotide sequence: TGTGCCAGCAGCTTGGAAGACAGGGATACGCAGTATTTT. The variable domain in full, completed from reference TRBV5-6 and TRBJ2-3, reads DAGVTQSPTHLIKTRGQQVTLRCSPKSGHDTVSWYQQALGQGPQFIFQYYEEEERQRGNFPDRFSGHQFPNYSSELNVNALLLGDSALYLCASSLEDRDTQYFGPGTRLTVL.

The chain employs TRBV5-4 and TRBJ2-5; 10 bases align to TRBD2. CDR3 length equals 16 residues. Germline CDR1 SGHNT, CDR2 YYREEE (reference sequence). Trimming removed 1 base from V and 5 bases from J; junction bases left unmatched: 8. In DNA, the CDR3 is TGTGCCAGCAGCTTGTCGCTAGCGGGGGCCCTGGAGACCCAGTACTTC. As protein: CASSLSLAGALETQYF.

The rearrangement uses TRBV5-1 and TRBJ2-1; TRBD2 agrees at 13 bases. V lost 2 bases, J lost 7 bases, and 3 bases stayed unmatched. The CDR3 contains 15 residues. Germline-derived CDR1 and CDR2 are SGHRS and YFSETQ. The DNA for the CDR3 is TGCGCCAGCAGCTTTGCGGGACTAGCGGGGAATGAGCAGTTCTTC. It translates to CASSFAGLAGNEQFF. The full variable domain, in which reference TRBV5-1 and TRBJ2-1 provide the parts outside the CDR3, is KAGVTQTPRYLIKTRGQQVTLSCSPISGHRSVSWYQQTPGQGLQFLFEYFSETQRNKGNFPGRFSGRQFSNSRSEMNVSTLELGDSALYLCASSFAGLAGNEQFFGPGTRLTVL.

The CDR3 region is CATSRDSGIYVPYGYTF. For the CDR3, the DNA is TGTGCCACCAGCAGAGATTCGGGGATATATGTACCCTATGGCTACACCTTC. The V gene is TRBV15, the J gene TRBJ1-2; D is unclear. The CDR3 contains 17 residues. Germline V gene data show CDR1 as LNHNV and CDR2 as YYDKDF (reference sequence). The ends were cut back, 0 bases at V and 4 bases at J, with 18 bases in the middle.